This T cell receptor (beta chain) is drawn from a study of blood T cells in healthy people across ages. Study in general: Through template switching, about one barcoded beta molecule was captured per two T cells, as measured in model experiments.

About this clonotype itself: The antigen remains unidentified.

Through a sample-barcoded 5' primer and a J-beta primer mix, a second PCR was run for 7 to 11 cycles. Each cDNA molecule was tagged by a template-switch adaptor with 12 random nucleotides. TCRdb itself ran the 5' RACE reads through MiXCR, one entry per CDR3 protein. The sample consists of 450,000 to 700,000 distinct CDR3 sequences, 27% of them appearing once. Trimming removed 4 bases at V and 0 bases at J, with 13 bases between. The CDR3 runs 15 residues. Germline V gives CDR1 SGHRS, CDR2 YFSETQ. The study's findings and limits: Per-million-T-cell TCR beta diversity fell roughly linearly with age.

Each donor gave 9 to 10 milliliters of peripheral blood. The chain carries TRBV5-1 and TRBJ2-5, with D possibly matching TRBD2 (5 bases). Sequenced input: blood. The receptor's source is a woman in her 70s in good health. This CDR3 is CASSAGRSYQETQYF. CDR3 DNA sequence: TGCGCCAGCAGCGCGGGCCGTTCGTACCAAGAGACCCAGTACTTC.